In this sample, the clone carrying this TCR beta chain turned up a few times. The antigen remains undetermined. Germline CDR1 MGHDK, CDR2 SYGVNS. This CDR3 has 12 amino acids. Trimming pared 5 bases from V and 4 bases from J, leaving 9 bases between. The data are from a study of shared clonotypes between healthy human individuals. Across the whole study: CD8 memory received one plate per donor, CD8 naive two, CD4 memory three and CD4 naive three.

Each sample came from a Caucasian adult donor living in Nashville, Tennessee. For every subset, genomic DNA was evenly distributed across several immunoSEQ plates. Clones were read by immunoSEQ multiplex PCR, and TCRdb kept only the in-frame ones, dropping some. This sample has more than 80,000 clones, with roughly two thirds found just once. Broader study findings: Limitation of the genetic and exposure-history diversity represented came from the few donors.

The chain uses TRBV25-1 and TRBJ2-7, with no clear D. The sample was memory CD8+ T cells sorted from blood. Subset indicated: CD45RO+ cells pooled with CCR7-negative TemRA cells. The TCR originated in a man younger than 45 in good health. The CDR3 nucleotides are TGTGCCAGCAGTTCGCCCGGATACGAGCAGTACTTC. It specifies CASSSPGYEQYF.